These 21 T cell receptor beta chains originate from one sample sequenced in a study of blood T cell repertoires in COVID-19 (dated by TCRdb to 2020 to 2022). Libraries were prepared through the immunoSEQ multiplex PCR assay. TCRdb holds this immuneACCESS table with in-frame rearrangements only. Some clones are missing; in checked studies, unresolved V genes explain under half, and the rest has no known cause. The sample contains 99,000 or so clones, about 86% of them found a single time. The ten largest clones add up to approximately 3.4% of the sample. The sample comprised peripheral blood. These TCRs come from a woman of 80 years or more with active or convalescent COVID-19.

The chain employs TRBV7-3 and TRBJ2-1, with TRBD2 identical over 14 bases. J gave up 8 bases and V 4 bases, and 7 bases lay outside the gene matches. Germline V gene sequence: CDR1 SGHTA, CDR2 FQGTGA. The CDR3 is made up of 16 amino acids. The CDR3 loop is CASSSGLAGGLDEQFF. DNA for the CDR3: TGTGCCAGCAGCTCAGGACTAGCGGGGGGTTTGGATGAGCAGTTCTTC.

The chain recombines TRBV11-2 with TRBJ2-3, with D maybe TRBD2 (5 bases). V was clipped by 2 bases and J by 1 base, with 10 bases between them. The CDR3 runs to 15 residues. Germline V CDR1 and CDR2: SGHAT, FQNNGV. CDR3 nucleotides: TGTGCCAGCAGCTTAAAGCGGACCCGCACAGATACGCAGTATTTT. Translation: CASSLKRTRTDTQYF.

The V gene is TRBV24-1, the J gene TRBJ1-5, with D perhaps TRBD1 (5 bases). This CDR3 is built from 14 residues. Deletions cut 6 bases from V and 6 bases from J, with 14 bases between. Germline V gene lookup returns CDR1 KGHDR and CDR2 SFDVKD. CDR3 in DNA: TGTGCCACCAGTCCGGCGGGGGAGAGTCAGCCCCAGCATTTT. This sequence encodes CATSPAGESQPQHF.

V and J are TRBV7-2 and TRBJ2-7; 9 nucleotides line up with TRBD1. There are 15 residues in the CDR3. Germline CDR1 is SGHTA and CDR2 is FQGNSA. Unmatched junction bases numbered 3, after V lost 2 bases and J lost 1 base. CDR3 sequence reads: CASSLSGTGSYEQYF. The CDR3 DNA reads TGTGCCAGCAGCTTATCAGGGACAGGGTCCTACGAGCAGTACTTC.

The chain has TRBV6-5 and TRBJ1-2, with TRBD1 identical over 7 bases. After removal of 6 bases from V and 8 bases from J, the junction contained 9 bases not matched to a gene. In germline, CDR1 is MNHEY, CDR2 SVGAGI. This CDR3 is 13 amino acids long. The CDR3 loop is CASRQVQGQGYTF. The CDR3 nucleotides are TGTGCCAGCAGACAGGTACAGGGGCAAGGCTACACCTTC.

CDR3: CASSLTRTGSWNTEAFF. CDR3 coding DNA: TGTGCCAGCAGTCTCACTAGGACAGGGAGCTGGAACACTGAAGCTTTCTTT. The chain joins TRBV28 to TRBJ1-1; 8 bases align to TRBD1. The V gene's germline CDR1 is MDHEN and CDR2 SYDVKM. Trimming at V came to 5 bases and at J to 1 base, leaving 12 bases not matched to a gene. This CDR3 spans 17 amino acids.

This clone was picked up one time. V is TRBV5-1 and J is TRBJ2-5; D is possibly TRBD1 (5 bases). Germline V gene data show CDR1 as SGHRS and CDR2 as YFSETQ. V was pared by 6 bases and J by 1 base, with 16 bases between. The CDR3 is made up of 15 amino acids. CDR3 bases: TGCGCCAGCAACAAAGAGCAAGGGGCCCAAGAGACCCAGTACTTC. Encoded protein: CASNKEQGAQETQYF.

The gene calls are TRBV5-4 and TRBJ2-7; TRBD1 might be the D (5 bases). Germline loops: CDR1 SGHNT, CDR2 YYREEE (reference sequence). V gave up 3 bases and J gave up 0 bases, with 7 bases separating them. This CDR3 is built from 13 residues. For the CDR3, the DNA is TGTGCCAGCAGCTCGGACATCTCCTACGAGCAGTACTTC. This codes for CASSSDISYEQYF.

This clone was seen a handful of times. V is TRBV19 and J is TRBJ1-3; D is uncertain. Germline assignment: CDR1 LNHDA and CDR2 SQIVND (reference sequence). V shed 6 bases and J shed 4 bases, with 19 bases lying between them. The CDR3 consists of 16 residues. Here the CDR3 reads CASRYGAGSSGNTIYF. The CDR3, as DNA: TGTGCCAGTAGGTACGGTGCGGGGAGTTCGGGAAACACCATATATTTT.

This chain links TRBV5-4 with TRBJ2-7, with a weak D call TRBD1 (8 bases). Deletions cut 6 bases from V and 2 bases from J, with 18 bases between. In germline, CDR1 is SGHNT, CDR2 YYREEE (reference sequence). This CDR3 is 15 amino acids long. CDR3 in amino acids: CASNPGGTGTYEQYF. CDR3 sequence (DNA): TGTGCCAGCAACCCCGGGGGGACAGGTACCTACGAGCAGTACTTC.

This rearrangement joins TRBV6-5 to TRBJ1-2; the match to TRBD1 covers 11 bases. There are 13 residues in the CDR3. Germline CDR1 reads MNHEY; CDR2 reads SVGAGI. V trimming: 4 bases; J trimming: 7 bases; junction bases outside the gene matches: 2. CDR3 DNA sequence: TGTGCCAGCAGTTGGGGACAGGGGGGTGGCTACACCTTC. Translating gives CASSWGQGGGYTF.

This clone was recorded many times. The chain combines TRBV30 with TRBJ2-1, with 12 positions matching TRBD2. V lost 4 bases, J lost 4 bases, and 5 bases stayed unmatched. This CDR3 has 15 residues. CDR1 is GTSNPN, CDR2 SVGIG, per germline (reference sequence). For the CDR3, the DNA is TGTGCCTGGACCCCCACTAGCGGGAGGTACAATGAGCAGTTCTTC. As protein: CAWTPTSGRYNEQFF.

The chain has TRBV24-1 and TRBJ2-7; 8 nucleotides line up with TRBD1. After removal of 7 bases from V and 3 bases from J, the junction contained 10 bases not matched to a gene. The CDR3 runs to 15 residues. Germline CDR1 KGHDR, CDR2 SFDVKD. The CDR3 spells CATRNGTGTGYEQYF. CDR3 DNA: TGTGCCACCAGAAATGGGACCGGGACAGGCTACGAGCAGTACTTC.

This chain joins TRBV5-1 and TRBJ2-2, with 9 positions matching TRBD2. Looked up from germline, CDR1 is SGHRS and CDR2 is YFSETQ. This CDR3 region has 16 residues. Losses at the gene ends were 5 bases for V and 4 bases for J; bases not matched to a gene: 9. For the CDR3, the DNA is TGCGCCAGCAGACAAGACGGACTAGCGAGCACCGGGGAGCTGTTTTTT. It yields the protein CASRQDGLASTGELFF.

The chain uses TRBV6-1 and TRBJ1-3; tentatively, D is TRBD1 (6 bases). The germline V and J ends were trimmed by 3 bases and 0 bases, with 15 bases remaining between them. Germline loops: CDR1 MNHNS, CDR2 SASEGT. The length of the CDR3 is 17 residues. The CDR3 sequence: CASSDGTYRISGNTIYF. The DNA for the CDR3 is TGTGCCAGCAGTGATGGGACATATAGAATCTCTGGAAACACCATATATTTT.

The chain couples TRBV6-6 to TRBJ2-7; the D gene is possibly TRBD1 (6 bases). Looked up from germline, CDR1 is MNHNY and CDR2 is SVGAGI (reference sequence). Deletions cut 6 bases from V and 0 bases from J, with 18 bases between. The CDR3 runs to 16 residues. The CDR3, as DNA: TGTGCCAGCAGACGATCAGCAGGGGTTAGCTCCTACGAGCAGTACTTC. Translation gives CASRRSAGVSSYEQYF.

This clone has only one observation. The rearrangement joins TRBV19 to TRBJ2-7; 12 nucleotides line up with TRBD2. The CDR3 length is 15 residues. The germline V gene encodes CDR1 LNHDA and CDR2 SQIVND (reference sequence). With V trimmed by 5 bases and J by 2 bases, 4 bases remained unmatched. CDR3 amino acids: CASSLLAGGTYEQYF. The CDR3, as DNA: TGTGCCAGTAGTTTACTAGCGGGAGGAACCTACGAGCAGTACTTC.

The rearrangement uses TRBV5-4 and TRBJ2-7, with 7 bases that match TRBD2. The junction had 3 bases not matched to a gene; V was cut back by 0 bases and J by 0 bases. CDR3 length: 15 residues. Per the germline V gene, CDR1 is SGHNT and CDR2 is YYREEE (reference sequence). The CDR3 loop is CASSLAGGGSYEQYF. In DNA, the CDR3 is TGTGCCAGCAGCTTGGCGGGAGGCGGCTCCTACGAGCAGTACTTC.

In this sample, this clone turned up once. J is TRBJ1-4 and V is TRBV15, with 10 bases fitting TRBD1. CDR1 and CDR2 (germline): LNHNV, YYDKDF (reference sequence). After removal of 3 bases from V and 0 bases from J, the junction contained 7 bases not matched to a gene. The CDR3 runs 18 residues. The CDR3 DNA follows: TGTGCCACCAGCAGGCCACCAGGACAGGGGGCAACTAATGAAAAACTGTTTTTT. It codes for CATSRPPGQGATNEKLFF.

The chain couples TRBV29-1 to TRBJ2-2; tentatively, D is TRBD2 (6 bases). Germline assignment: CDR1 SQVTM and CDR2 ANQGSEA. The CDR3 totals 15 residues. V lost 4 bases, J lost 0 bases, and 12 bases lay in between. The CDR3 sequence is CSVGRASANTGELFF. The CDR3 DNA reads as TGCAGCGTTGGGAGGGCCAGTGCGAACACCGGGGAGCTGTTTTTT.

The rearrangement uses TRBV3-1 (or the pseudogene TRBV3-2) and TRBJ2-1, with D maybe TRBD2 (6 bases). Germline V CDR1 and CDR2: LGHDT, YNNKEL (reference sequence). CDR3 length equals 15 residues. V lost 3 bases and J lost 2, with 11 bases in between. As DNA, the CDR3 is TGTGCCAGCAGCCAGACGGGAGAAACCTACAATGAGCAGTTCTTC. Translating gives CASSQTGETYNEQFF.